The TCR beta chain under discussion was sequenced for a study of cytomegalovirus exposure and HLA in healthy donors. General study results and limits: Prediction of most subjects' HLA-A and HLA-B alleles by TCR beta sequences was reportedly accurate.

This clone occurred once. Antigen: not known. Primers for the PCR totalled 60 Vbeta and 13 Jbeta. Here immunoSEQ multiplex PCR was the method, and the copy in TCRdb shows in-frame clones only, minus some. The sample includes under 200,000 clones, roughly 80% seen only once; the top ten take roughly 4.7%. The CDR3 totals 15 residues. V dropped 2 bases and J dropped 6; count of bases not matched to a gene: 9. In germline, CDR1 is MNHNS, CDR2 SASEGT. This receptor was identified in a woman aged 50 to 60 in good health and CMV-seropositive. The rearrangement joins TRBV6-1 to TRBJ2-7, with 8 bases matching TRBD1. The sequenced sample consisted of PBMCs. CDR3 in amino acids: CASSETRTGPSEQYF. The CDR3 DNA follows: TGTGCCAGCAGTGAAACCCGGACAGGGCCCTCCGAGCAGTACTTC.